Below are 16 T cell receptor beta chains sequenced from a single sample in a study of shared clonotypes between healthy human individuals. This table comes from immunoSEQ multiplex PCR, and its TCRdb copy is limited to in-frame clones, with some not included. The sample has roughly 2,300,000 clones; around 93% are singletons. The sample consisted of naive CD4+ T cells from PBMCs. Subset indicated: CD45RA+ positively selected. These TCRs come from a man between 18 and 35 years old in good health. Some clones in this sample may be carry-over from other donors' samples.

The chain has TRBV5-4 and TRBJ2-2, with D possibly being TRBD1 (6 bases). CDR1 is SGHNT and CDR2 is YYREEE in the germline V gene (reference sequence). The length of the CDR3 is 17 residues. V shed 0 bases and J shed 5 bases, with 17 bases lying between them. DNA for the CDR3: TGTGCCAGCAGCTTGGGGATGGCAGGGGCAAGGACCGGGGAGCTGTTTTTT. It encodes CASSLGMAGARTGELFF.

The J gene is TRBJ2-3, the V gene TRBV2, with D unresolved. V was pared by 4 bases and J by 2 bases, with 7 bases between. CDR3 size: 13 residues. Per germline, CDR1 SNHLY and CDR2 FYNNEI. The CDR3 loop is CASSVSYTDTQYF. The DNA of the CDR3 is TGTGCCAGCAGTGTGAGCTACACAGATACGCAGTATTTT.

Only a few counts were recorded for this clone. The chain employs TRBV28 and TRBJ2-5; a possible D gene is TRBD1 (5 bases). Germline loops: CDR1 MDHEN, CDR2 SYDVKM. V was cut by 7 bases and J by 2 bases, with 14 bases left in between. This CDR3 is 14 amino acids long. CDR3 in amino acids: CASNTAGAQETQYF. The CDR3 nucleotides read TGTGCCAGCAACACCGCTGGGGCGCAAGAGACCCAGTACTTC.

The chain joins TRBV9 to TRBJ2-3, with 7 bases identical to TRBD1. The CDR3 extends over 15 amino acids. Losses at the gene ends were 5 bases for V and 4 bases for J; bases not matched to a gene: 10. Germline assignment: CDR1 SGDLS and CDR2 YYNGEE. CDR3 DNA sequence: TGTGCCAGCAGTCTCCGACAGGGTAGTTCAGATACGCAGTATTTT. Its protein is CASSLRQGSSDTQYF. Full variable domain (missing parts from reference TRBV9 and TRBJ2-3): DSGVTQTPKHLITATGQRVTLRCSPRSGDLSVYWYQQSLDQGLQFLIQYYNGEERAKGNILERFSAQQFPDLHSELNLSSLELGDSALYFCASSLRQGSSDTQYFGPGTRLTVL.

The J gene is TRBJ2-1, the V gene TRBV28; D not certain. Germline CDR1 and CDR2: MDHEN and SYDVKM. V lost 4 bases, J lost 5 bases, and 6 bases lay in between. This CDR3 is 12 amino acids long. CDR3 nucleotide sequence: TGTGCCAGCAGTTCTACGAACAATGAGCAGTTCTTC. It yields the protein CASSSTNNEQFF.

As regards this clone: The sample carries other DNA sequences with the same CDR3. This chain uses TRBV14 with TRBJ1-1; TRBD1 agrees at 7 bases. Germline trimming cut 4 bases from V and 1 base from J; bases unmatched to any gene: 0. The CDR3 is 13 amino acids. Germline loops: CDR1 SGHDN, CDR2 FVKESK. The CDR3 coding sequence is TGTGCCAGCAGCCGGGACAGGAACACTGAAGCTTTCTTT. Translating it yields CASSRDRNTEAFF.

This chain uses TRBV12-2 with TRBJ2-3; the DNA was not used to check the table's D call, TRBD1. TRBV12-2 represents a pseudogene. CDR3 length: 12 residues. CDR3 coding DNA: TGTGCAAGTCGCAACAAGACAGATACGCAGTATTTT. Translation: CASRNKTDTQYF.

The V call is TRBV5-4, the J call TRBJ2-1; 9 bases are shared with TRBD2. Germline assignment: CDR1 SGHNT and CDR2 YYREEE (reference sequence). The CDR3 runs to 15 residues. V lost 2 bases and J lost 3; bases outside the gene matches: 3. The CDR3 DNA reads TGTGCCAGCAGCTTAGCGGGAGGCATCTACAATGAGCAGTTCTTC. Its translation: CASSLAGGIYNEQFF. The full variable domain, in which reference TRBV5-4 and TRBJ2-1 provide the parts outside the CDR3, is ETGVTQSPTHLIKTRGQQVTLRCSSQSGHNTVSWYQQALGQGPQFIFQYYREEENGRGNFPPRFSGLQFPNYSSELNVNALELDDSALYLCASSLAGGIYNEQFFGPGTRLTVL.

This chain uses TRBV28 with TRBJ2-1; 9 bases are a match to TRBD1. V shed 3 bases and J 5 bases; nucleotides not matched to a gene: 11. From germline, CDR1 is MDHEN and CDR2 SYDVKM. This CDR3 is 17 amino acids long. CDR3: CASSFWPGTGWNNEQFF. In DNA form, the CDR3 reads TGTGCCAGCAGTTTTTGGCCCGGGACAGGGTGGAACAATGAGCAGTTCTTC.

V usage is TRBV28 and J usage is TRBJ1-1; TRBD1 matches at 7 bases. This CDR3 has 14 amino acids. From germline, CDR1 is MDHEN and CDR2 SYDVKM. Trimming cost V 7 bases and J 2 bases; bases outside gene matches: 7. The CDR3 protein is CASTRTGKNTEAFF. DNA for the CDR3: TGTGCCAGCACCCGGACAGGCAAAAACACTGAAGCTTTCTTT.

The table lists this clone with a few counts. The chain carries TRBV19 and TRBJ1-1, with a possible D match to TRBD1 (6 bases). Trimming removed 4 bases from V and 0 bases from J, with 12 bases in between. Germline CDR1 and CDR2: LNHDA and SQIVND (reference sequence). The CDR3 is made up of 15 amino acids. The DNA of the CDR3 is TGTGCCAGTAGTACGTGGACAGCGTTGAACACTGAAGCTTTCTTT. As protein: CASSTWTALNTEAFF.

The chain couples TRBV9 to TRBJ2-1, with 8 nucleotides matching TRBD2. Per the germline V gene, CDR1 is SGDLS and CDR2 is YYNGEE. The CDR3 is 15 residues long. V lost 4 bases to trimming and J lost 2 bases; unmatched junction nucleotides: 5. The CDR3 sequence is CASSPSGSPYNEQFF. CDR3 sequence (DNA): TGTGCCAGCAGCCCAAGCGGGAGTCCCTACAATGAGCAGTTCTTC.

This chain joins TRBV20-1 and TRBJ1-2; D unresolved. CDR1 and CDR2 (germline): DFQATT, SNEGSKA (reference sequence). The CDR3 extends over 8 amino acids. Trimming removed 7 bases at V and 10 bases at J, with 7 bases between. The CDR3 DNA sequence: TGCAGTGGCCGAGACTACACCTTC. Encoded protein: CSGRDYTF.

The chain has TRBV5-4 and TRBJ2-5, with a tentative D call TRBD2 (6 bases). The germline CDR1 and CDR2 sequences are SGHNT and YYREEE (reference sequence). The CDR3 is 14 residues long. Deletions cut 6 bases from V and 5 bases from J, with 17 bases between. The CDR3 loop is CASTIKTGEETQYF. DNA of the CDR3: TGTGCCAGCACCATTAAGACGGGAGAGGAGACCCAGTACTTC.

The chain uses TRBV7-9 and TRBJ1-1; D is possibly TRBD1 (5 bases). The V gene lost 5 bases and the J gene lost 0 bases, with 16 bases spanning the gap. The CDR3 is 16 amino acids. Germline V gene lookup returns CDR1 SEHNR and CDR2 FQNEAQ (reference sequence). CDR3 coding DNA: TGTGCCAGCAGCCTCCTCTCGGGACGGTTGAACACTGAAGCTTTCTTT. This sequence encodes CASSLLSGRLNTEAFF. The entire variable domain, with the rest obtained from reference TRBV7-9 and TRBJ1-1, is as follows: DTGVSQNPRHKITKRGQNVTFRCDPISEHNRLYWYRQTLGQGPEFLTYFQNEAQLEKSRLLSDRFSAERPKGSFSTLEIQRTEQGDSAMYLCASSLLSGRLNTEAFFGQGTRLTVV.

The chain joins TRBV28 to TRBJ1-4; no clear D. V was cut by 10 bases and J by 4 bases, with 16 bases left in between. This CDR3 has 14 amino acids. Germline V gene sequence: CDR1 MDHEN, CDR2 SYDVKM. The CDR3 DNA reads TGTGCCACCCGAACTTCCGGGCATAATGAAAAACTGTTTTTT. The encoded protein is CATRTSGHNEKLFF.